The following is a T cell receptor (beta chain) sequence with its context. Its antigen is still unknown. Aged about 6 to 100, donors were systemically healthy Caucasians from Russia. The CDR3 is made up of 17 amino acids. J lost 2 bases, V lost 4 bases, and 10 bases had no gene match. The germline V gene has CDR1 SQVTM and CDR2 ANQGSEA. The record originates from a study of blood T cells in healthy people across ages. For the study at large: About one barcoded TCR beta cDNA was captured per two T cells. Study-wide points: Older age coincided with a roughly linear decline in TCR beta diversity per million T cells.

The second PCR ran about 6 to 12 cycles with a sample-barcoded 5' primer and J-beta primers. At least 2.5 million CDR3-containing paired-end reads were obtained per sample. Using its own MiXCR run on the 5' RACE reads, TCRdb lists one record per CDR3 protein. The repertoire holds about 970,000 distinct CDR3 sequences, approximately 50% seen once, with about 20% in the top ten. The sequence was obtained from a woman in her fifties or sixties in good health. Sequencing was performed on blood. The V gene is TRBV29-1, the J gene TRBJ2-6; TRBD1 aligns across 8 bases. CDR3 loop: CSVGGLQGGAGANVLTF. For the CDR3, the DNA is TGCAGCGTTGGGGGGTTACAGGGGGGTGCTGGGGCCAACGTCCTGACTTTC.